This TCR beta chain was captured by sequencing in a study of Graves' ophthalmopathy and Graves' hyperthyroidism. Study-wide context: Untreated patients at initial diagnosis provided peripheral blood.

The CDR3 covers 14 residues. The V gene's germline CDR1 is KGHDR and CDR2 SFDVKD. The V segment lost 4 bases and the J segment 4 bases; nucleotides outside the gene matches: 3. The study amplified TCR beta CDR3 regions using RNA transcripts. RT-PCR with HTBI primers came first, then second-round multiplex PCR. TCRdb fed the multiplex PCR reads into MiXCR, producing one record per CDR3 protein. The data hold about 740,000 distinct CDR3 sequences, with roughly 40% observed a single time. This clonotype was seen many times. Its antigen remains unidentified. Study-wide results and limits: Most thyroid-expanded clonotypes exceeding 0.001 frequency were also found in blood.

What was sequenced was peripheral blood. V gene TRBV24-1 combines with J gene TRBJ1-2, with 9 bases fitting TRBD1. The origin of this receptor is an adult man with Graves' ophthalmopathy. Here the CDR3 DNA reads TGTGCCACCAGTGACCGGACAGGGGCCTATGGCTACACCTTC. Amino acids: CATSDRTGAYGYTF.